This T cell receptor (beta chain) derives from a study of T cells after yellow fever vaccination. MiXCR, applied by TCRdb to the 5' RACE reads, yields one record per CDR3 protein. The table records more than 95,000 distinct CDR3 sequences, 13% to 15% of them present only once. Remarks on this clonotype: The antigen is undetermined.

This CDR3 spans 14 amino acids. CDR1 SNHLY and CDR2 FYNNEI come from the germline V gene. V was trimmed by 4 bases and J by 4 bases, leaving 11 bases between them. Study outcomes and limitations: A weaker secondary response peaked on day 5, the primary on day 15. Post-booster samples contained most primary-vaccination clones (approximately 96% CD4, less than 90% CD8).

The chain couples TRBV2 to TRBJ1-5; tentative D call: TRBD1 (5 bases). The origin of this receptor is a man aged 18 to 30 who received the YFV17D yellow fever vaccine. The source was CD8+ T cells sorted from PBMCs, collected 5 days after the yellow fever booster vaccination. In nucleotides, the CDR3 is TGTGCCAGCAGTGTGTCACCAGGGAATCAGCCCCAGCATTTT. Translated: CASSVSPGNQPQHF.